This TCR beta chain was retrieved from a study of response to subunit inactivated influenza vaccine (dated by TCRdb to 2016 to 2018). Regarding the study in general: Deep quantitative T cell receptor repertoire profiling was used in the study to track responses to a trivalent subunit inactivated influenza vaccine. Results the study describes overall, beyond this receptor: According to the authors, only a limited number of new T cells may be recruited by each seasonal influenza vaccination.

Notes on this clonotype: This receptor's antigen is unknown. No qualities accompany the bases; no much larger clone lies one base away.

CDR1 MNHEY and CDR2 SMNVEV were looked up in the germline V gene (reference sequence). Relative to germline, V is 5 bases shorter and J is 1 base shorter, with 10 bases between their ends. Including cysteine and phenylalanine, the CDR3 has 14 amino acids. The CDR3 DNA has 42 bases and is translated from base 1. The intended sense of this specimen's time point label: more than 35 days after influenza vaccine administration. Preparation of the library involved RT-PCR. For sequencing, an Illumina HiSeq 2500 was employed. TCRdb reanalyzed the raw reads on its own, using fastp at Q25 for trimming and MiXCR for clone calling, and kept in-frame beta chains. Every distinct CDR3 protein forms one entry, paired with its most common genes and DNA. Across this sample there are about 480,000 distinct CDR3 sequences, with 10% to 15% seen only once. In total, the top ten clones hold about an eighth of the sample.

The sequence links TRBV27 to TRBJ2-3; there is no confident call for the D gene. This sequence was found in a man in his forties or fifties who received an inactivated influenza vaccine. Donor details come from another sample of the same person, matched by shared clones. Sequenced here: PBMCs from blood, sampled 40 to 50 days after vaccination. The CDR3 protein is CASSELGRTDTQYF. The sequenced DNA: TGTGCCAGCAGTGAACTCGGACGCACAGATACGCAGTATTTT.